The T cell receptor beta chain under discussion was sequenced for a study of vaccination and CD4 T cells after COVID-19. Study-level information: Post-COVID draws followed diagnosis by a median around 95 days (range 35 to 161).

Per the germline V gene, CDR1 is MDHEN and CDR2 is SYDVKM. V lost 4 bases, J lost 1 base, and 7 bases stayed unmatched. The CDR3 runs to 17 residues. Once obtained from cultured CD4+ T cells, the DNA was sequenced using the Oncomine TCR Beta short-read assay. Each CDR3 protein is one row after TCRdb ran MiXCR on the PCR reads. The top ten clones hold about 3.7% of a sample with 15,000 or so distinct CDR3 sequences, roughly two fifths of them seen once. Remarks on this clonotype: Its antigen is undetermined.

Noted treatment: 10-day PBMC culture with coronavirus spike peptide pools or control peptides (ViraFEST assay). ViraFEST relied on peptide pools to expand antigen-specific T cells; the TCRs were sequenced afterward. Findings and caveats of the study: Analysis covered relatively few convalescent patients and lacked any early post-infection timepoints.

The chain is built from TRBV28 and TRBJ2-7; the match to TRBD2 covers 13 bases. The sequenced sample consisted of CD4+ T cells from blood, cultured in vitro. The TCR sequence derives from a human donor who had recovered from COVID-19. For the CDR3, the DNA is TGTGCCAGCAGTTCTCGAAAGGGACTAGCGGGATCCTACGAGCAGTACTTC. It specifies CASSSRKGLAGSYEQYF.